The 10 T cell receptor beta chains listed next were all sequenced from one sample in a study of T cells in Graves' hyperthyroidism and ophthalmopathy. Using RNA transcripts as the source, TCR beta CDR3 regions were amplified. When the TCR CDR3 underwent first-round RT-PCR, the HTBI primer set was used. Using its own MiXCR run on the multiplex PCR reads, TCRdb lists one record per CDR3 protein. The top ten clones hold approximately 8% of a sample with some 440,000 distinct CDR3 sequences, more than 15% of them seen once. Sequences were obtained from blood. These TCRs come from a woman aged 18-29 years with Graves' hyperthyroidism.

The J gene is TRBJ2-7, the V gene TRBV20-1, with TRBD1 matching 11 bases. Germline V gene data show CDR1 as DFQATT and CDR2 as SNEGSKA (reference sequence). This CDR3 is built from 15 residues. V shed 1 base and J 4 bases; nucleotides not matched to a gene: 6. This chain's CDR3 is CSARAGTGGGYEQYF. In DNA, the CDR3 is TGCAGTGCTAGAGCCGGGACAGGGGGAGGGTACGAGCAGTACTTC.

This clonotype was counted many times. V and J are TRBV20-1 and TRBJ2-3; TRBD2 is a possible D gene (6 bases). The CDR3 length is 16 residues. The germline V gene has CDR1 DFQATT and CDR2 SNEGSKA (reference sequence). V was shortened by 5 bases and J by 4 bases, with 22 bases between the two germline ends. This CDR3 is CSARPGLSTWADTQYF. The CDR3 nucleotides are TGCAGTGCTCGGCCGGGACTGTCCACGTGGGCAGATACGCAGTATTTT.

Points on this clonotype: One end of the junction is discordant with germline, which a read error may explain. This chain joins TRBV6-9 and TRBJ2-5; 10 bases align to TRBD2. Germline V gene sequence: CDR1 MNHGY, CDR2 SVAAGI. This CDR3 region has 14 residues. This CDR3 is CASSYGLAGESQYF. The CDR3 DNA sequence: TGTGCCAGCAGTTACGGGCTAGCGGGAGAGTCCCAGTACTTC.

This clonotype was observed at least ten times. The V call is TRBV3-1, the J call TRBJ1-2; D remains unclear. CDR3 length equals 14 residues. Trimming took off 1 base at V and 8 bases at J, with 14 bases between the two ends. Per the germline V gene, CDR1 is LGHDT and CDR2 is YNNKEL (reference sequence). CDR3 sequence reads: CASSQAAQKNGYTF. CDR3 nucleotides: TGTGCCAGCAGCCAAGCTGCACAGAAAAACGGCTACACCTTC. The full variable domain, in which reference TRBV3-1 and TRBJ1-2 provide the parts outside the CDR3, is DTAVSQTPKYLVTQMGNDKSIKCEQNLGHDTMYWYKQDSKKFLKIMFSYNNKELIINETVPNRFSPKSPDKAHLNLHINSLELGDSAVYFCASSQAAQKNGYTFGSGTRLTVV.

The chain combines TRBV7-2 with TRBJ2-5; 11 positions agree with TRBD2. The V segment lost 6 bases and the J segment 5 bases; nucleotides outside the gene matches: 14. The germline V gene encodes CDR1 SGHTA and CDR2 FQGNSA. The CDR3 has 17 amino acids. The CDR3: CASSHTTTSGSGETQYF. The DNA for the CDR3 is TGTGCCAGCAGTCATACTACTACTAGCGGGAGCGGTGAGACCCAGTACTTC.

In its sample, this clonotype was seen many times. The chain has TRBV20-1 and TRBJ1-6, with D perhaps matching TRBD1 (6 bases). From germline, CDR1 is DFQATT and CDR2 SNEGSKA (reference sequence). This CDR3 region has 15 residues. V lost 2 bases and J 5 bases, leaving 13 bases between the germline ends. The CDR3, as DNA: TGCAGTGCTAGATTAGGGTCAGGGGATAATTCACCCCTCCACTTT. This translates into CSARLGSGDNSPLHF.

This clonotype was seen many times. The rearrangement joins TRBV7-9 to TRBJ1-1; D might be TRBD1 (5 bases). V shed 5 bases and J shed 1 base, with 11 bases lying between them. The length of the CDR3 is 14 residues. Germline V gene sequence: CDR1 SEHNR, CDR2 FQNEAQ (reference sequence). CDR3 residues: CASSAGRKNTEAFF. CDR3 sequence (DNA): TGTGCCAGCAGCGCGGGACGGAAGAACACTGAAGCTTTCTTT.

This clonotype showed up many times. This chain connects TRBV13 to TRBJ1-1; a weak D match, TRBD1 (5 bases). The CDR3 sequence is 14 residues long. Trimming removed 0 bases from V and 5 bases from J, with 10 bases in between. The germline V gene has CDR1 PRHDT and CDR2 FYEKMQ (reference sequence). The DNA for the CDR3 is TGTGCCAGCAGCTTAGGCCGGGGGGGGACTGAAGCTTTCTTT. It specifies CASSLGRGGTEAFF.

This clonotype was recorded many times. The chain couples TRBV5-1 to TRBJ1-4; TRBD1 might be the D (6 bases). With 3 bases removed from V and 5 bases from J, the gap between germline ends came to 14 bases. Germline CDR1 reads SGHRS; CDR2 reads YFSETQ. The CDR3 has 15 amino acids. CDR3 DNA: TGCGCCAGCAGCTCTGGACAGAGGATCAATGAAAAACTGTTTTTT. It yields the protein CASSSGQRINEKLFF. Full variable domain (missing parts from reference TRBV5-1 and TRBJ1-4): KAGVTQTPRYLIKTRGQQVTLSCSPISGHRSVSWYQQTPGQGLQFLFEYFSETQRNKGNFPGRFSGRQFSNSRSEMNVSTLELGDSALYLCASSSGQRINEKLFFGSGTQLSVL.

This clonotype occurred many times. The chain is built from TRBV10-3 and TRBJ2-7; tentatively, D is TRBD1 or TRBD2 (7 bases each). Germline CDR1 and CDR2: ENHRY and SYGVKD. Trimming cost V 3 bases and J 7 bases, with 19 bases left between them. This CDR3 region has 15 residues. CDR3 amino acids: CAISDPSRGRGEQYF. The DNA for the CDR3 is TGTGCCATCAGTGATCCGAGTAGGGGGCGGGGGGAGCAGTACTTC.